What follows are 28 T cell receptor beta chains derived from one specimen sequenced in a study of T cell responses to AZD1222 COVID-19 vaccine. Produced via immunoSEQ multiplex PCR; TCRdb's table is partial and in-frame only. The table includes 200,000 or so clones, roughly 93% detected once. The source material was peripheral blood, sampled on day 0 of AZD1222 vaccination. The source of these receptors is an adult in good health.

The chain recombines TRBV6-1 with TRBJ1-1; TRBD1 agrees at 8 bases. Germline CDR1 MNHNS, CDR2 SASEGT. The CDR3 consists of 13 residues. J gave up 4 bases and V 5 bases, and 3 bases lay outside the gene matches. The CDR3 reads CASSWTGRTEAFF. DNA for the CDR3: TGTGCCAGCAGTTGGACAGGGCGCACTGAAGCTTTCTTT.

This chain uses TRBV5-1 with TRBJ2-3; tentative D call: TRBD2 (6 bases). In germline, CDR1 is SGHRS, CDR2 YFSETQ. Trimming shortened V by 4 bases and J by 0 bases, and 12 bases separated the two germline ends. The CDR3 has 15 residues. As DNA, the CDR3 is TGCGCCAGCAGCCCGACTAGGATTAGCACAGATACGCAGTATTTT. As protein: CASSPTRISTDTQYF.

The V and J genes are TRBV9 and TRBJ2-1, with D tentatively TRBD2 (6 bases). The CDR3 is made up of 17 amino acids. Looked up from germline, CDR1 is SGDLS and CDR2 is YYNGEE. Trimming took 5 bases from V and 2 from J, leaving 20 bases between them. In DNA form, the CDR3 reads TGTGCCAGCAGTGAGCGGGTCGTTATTAGCGCCTACAATGAGCAGTTCTTC. This translates into CASSERVVISAYNEQFF. Full variable domain (outside the CDR3, taken from reference TRBV9 and TRBJ2-1): DSGVTQTPKHLITATGQRVTLRCSPRSGDLSVYWYQQSLDQGLQFLIQYYNGEERAKGNILERFSAQQFPDLHSELNLSSLELGDSALYFCASSERVVISAYNEQFFGPGTRLTVL.

The V and J genes are TRBV7-2 and TRBJ2-1; 10 bases line up with TRBD2. Germline V gives CDR1 SGHTA, CDR2 FQGNSA. Losses at the gene ends were 4 bases for V and 7 bases for J; bases not matched to a gene: 7. The length of the CDR3 is 15 residues. The chain's CDR3 is CASSSAGGPSNEQFF. The CDR3 nucleotides read TGTGCCAGCAGCTCAGCGGGAGGGCCCTCGAATGAGCAGTTCTTC.

V gene TRBV28 combines with J gene TRBJ1-5; 10 bases fit TRBD1. The CDR3 is 17 amino acids. Germline V gene sequence: CDR1 MDHEN, CDR2 SYDVKM. V was clipped by 8 bases and J by 3 bases; unmatched bases: 13. CDR3 protein: CASRPFGTGVVNQPQHF. The CDR3 nucleotides are TGTGCCAGCCGCCCCTTTGGGACAGGGGTGGTCAATCAGCCCCAGCATTTT. Complete variable domain (other parts from reference TRBV28 and TRBJ1-5): DVKVTQSSRYLVKRTGEKVFLECVQDMDHENMFWYRQDPGLGLRLIYFSYDVKMKEKGDIPEGYSVSREKKERFSLILESASTNQTSMYLCASRPFGTGVVNQPQHFGDGTRLSIL.

This chain joins TRBV18 and TRBJ2-6; TRBD1 matches 8 bases. The junction had 18 bases not matched to a gene; V was cut back by 6 bases and J by 2 bases. Germline CDR1 and CDR2: KGHSH and LQKENI. CDR3 length: 20 residues. The chain's CDR3 is CASSPVSLSGGNTGANVLTF. For the CDR3, the DNA is TGTGCCAGCTCTCCTGTCTCCCTATCAGGGGGCAATACTGGGGCCAACGTCCTGACTTTC.

This rearrangement joins TRBV29-1 to TRBJ2-3; the D is unclear. Trimming pared 7 bases from V and 0 bases from J, leaving 14 bases between. The CDR3 runs to 14 residues. Germline values: CDR1 SQVTM, CDR2 ANQGSEA. CDR3 amino acids: CSAKNLTSTDTQYF. In nucleotides, the CDR3 is TGCAGCGCAAAGAATTTGACTAGCACAGATACGCAGTATTTT.

The rearrangement links TRBV15 to TRBJ1-5; D ambiguous. Germline CDR1 reads LNHNV; CDR2 reads YYDKDF (reference sequence). This CDR3 has 13 residues. V lost 1 base to trimming and J lost 5 bases, with 6 bases between them. The CDR3 DNA reads TGTGCCACCAGCAGAGGACGGTATCAGCCCCAGCATTTT. It yields the protein CATSRGRYQPQHF.

V and J are TRBV7-9 and TRBJ2-5, with a tentative D call TRBD2 (5 bases). The CDR3 sequence is 12 residues long. Trimming removed 3 bases from V and 5 bases from J, with 7 bases in between. Germline CDR1 SEHNR, CDR2 FQNEAQ (reference sequence). Written as DNA, the CDR3 is TGTGCCAGCAGCTTTTCTAGCGAGACCCAGTACTTC. Translation: CASSFSSETQYF.

The chain employs TRBV15 and TRBJ2-7; TRBD2 matches 9 bases. CDR3 length: 16 residues. CDR1 LNHNV and CDR2 YYDKDF come from the germline V gene (reference sequence). V trimming: 1 base; J trimming: 5 bases; junction bases outside the gene matches: 9. The CDR3 loop is CATSRVASGKGDEQYF. Written as DNA, the CDR3 is TGTGCCACCAGCAGAGTCGCTAGCGGGAAAGGCGACGAGCAGTACTTC.

This sequence joins TRBV11-2 and TRBJ1-1; TRBD1 matches 9 bases. The CDR3 is made up of 14 amino acids. The germline gives CDR1 SGHAT, CDR2 FQNNGV. V lost 3 bases to trimming and J lost 1 base; unmatched junction nucleotides: 0. In nucleotides, the CDR3 is TGTGCCAGCAGCTTGGGACAGGGGAACACTGAAGCTTTCTTT. Protein: CASSLGQGNTEAFF. Based on the CDR3 plus reference TRBV11-2 and TRBJ1-1, the full variable domain is EAGVAQSPRYKIIEKRQSVAFWCNPISGHATLYWYQQILGQGPKLLIQFQNNGVVDDSQLPKDRFSAERLKGVDSTLKIQPAKLEDSAVYLCASSLGQGNTEAFFGQGTRLTVV.

V and J are TRBV20-1 and TRBJ2-5; TRBD2 is a possible D gene (5 bases). V was clipped by 1 base and J by 5 bases, with 5 bases between them. CDR1 and CDR2 from the germline V gene are DFQATT and SNEGSKA (reference sequence). This CDR3 spans 11 amino acids. This CDR3 reads CSARAGETQYF. The DNA of the CDR3 is TGCAGTGCTAGAGCGGGGGAGACCCAGTACTTC.

This CDR3 reads CASSLARVLRGTGELFF. The CDR3 region has the DNA TGTGCCAGCAGCTTAGCCCGAGTCCTCCGGGGGACCGGGGAGCTGTTTTTT. The genes are TRBV7-8 and TRBJ2-2, with D perhaps TRBD2 (6 bases). Trimming shortened V by 0 bases and J by 5 bases, and 16 bases separated the two germline ends. CDR1 and CDR2 (germline): SGHVS, FQNEAQ. This CDR3 is 17 amino acids long.

This clone was observed a single time. The chain joins TRBV10-3 to TRBJ2-2; D is possibly TRBD2 (5 bases). Trimming took 0 bases from V and 1 from J, leaving 6 bases between them. The germline V gene encodes CDR1 ENHRY and CDR2 SYGVKD. The CDR3 extends over 15 amino acids. CDR3 nucleotide sequence: TGTGCCATCAGTGAGTCAGAGGGGAACACCGGGGAGCTGTTTTTT. It translates to CAISESEGNTGELFF.

The genes are TRBV4-1 and TRBJ1-6; perhaps TRBD1 as D (6 bases). From germline, CDR1 is MGHRA and CDR2 YSYEKL. V shed 4 bases and J shed 9 bases, with 22 bases lying between them. The CDR3 extends over 17 amino acids. CDR3 DNA sequence: TGCGCCAGCAGCCCCGCGGGGGGCGCTTCGCCAATTTCACCCCTCCACTTT. It encodes CASSPAGGASPISPLHF.

V is TRBV19 and J is TRBJ2-1, with TRBD1 as a possible D gene (5 bases). Germline lookup yields CDR1 LNHDA and CDR2 SQIVND (reference sequence). Trimming stripped 5 bases from V and 0 bases from J, with 14 bases between. CDR3 size: 16 residues. The CDR3 nucleotides are TGTGCCAGTAGTGCCAACGGACATAGCTCCTACAATGAGCAGTTCTTC. Protein: CASSANGHSSYNEQFF.

The genes are TRBV5-5 and TRBJ2-7; 7 bases map to TRBD1. The V gene end was trimmed by 5 bases and the J gene end by 3 bases; junction bases not matched to a gene: 11. Germline assignment: CDR1 SGHKS and CDR2 YYEKEE (reference sequence). The CDR3 covers 15 residues. CDR3 loop: CASSLAPGQSYEQYF. The CDR3 bases are TGTGCCAGCAGTCTCGCCCCGGGACAGAGCTACGAGCAGTACTTC.

The chain is built from TRBV9 and TRBJ2-3; a weak D match, TRBD2 (6 bases). Germline V gives CDR1 SGDLS, CDR2 YYNGEE. This CDR3 contains 16 residues. V was cut by 3 bases and J by 1 base, with 15 bases left in between. The CDR3 DNA reads as TGTGCCAGCAGCGCCCGAACGGGACTCGGCACAGATACGCAGTATTTT. This codes for CASSARTGLGTDTQYF.

The V gene is TRBV19, the J gene TRBJ1-6; the D is unclear. Germline V gives CDR1 LNHDA, CDR2 SQIVND (reference sequence). V was pared by 3 bases and J by 5 bases, with 11 bases between. This CDR3 is built from 15 residues. The CDR3 DNA sequence: TGTGCCAGTAGTATGGGCCGGGTGGATAATTCACCCCTCCACTTT. Translation gives CASSMGRVDNSPLHF.

The chain employs TRBV11-2 and TRBJ2-4, with 7 bases fitting TRBD1. The V and J ends lost 5 bases and 0 bases, in that order; junction bases with no gene match: 7. The CDR3 has 16 residues. Germline CDR1 and CDR2: SGHAT and FQNNGV. CDR3 bases: TGTGCCAGCAGCACCCGACAGGGAAGAGCCAAAAACATTCAGTACTTC. Its protein is CASSTRQGRAKNIQYF.

The chain has TRBV28 and TRBJ1-2; tentatively, D is TRBD1 (6 bases). This CDR3 region has 13 residues. The V end was cut by 6 bases, the J end by 8 bases, with 16 bases between. Germline loops: CDR1 MDHEN, CDR2 SYDVKM. CDR3 sequence reads: CASSSDRKRGYTF. The CDR3 nucleotides are TGTGCCAGCAGCTCCGACAGGAAGCGGGGCTACACCTTC.

This chain connects TRBV12-5 to TRBJ1-1, with D perhaps TRBD1 (5 bases). Germline lookup yields CDR1 LGHNT and CDR2 FRNRAP. The CDR3 runs 11 residues. Trimming took off 5 bases at V and 11 bases at J, with 12 bases between the two ends. The CDR3 reads CASGPDIAAFF. The CDR3 DNA sequence: TGTGCTAGTGGTCCGGACATTGCGGCTTTCTTT.

The chain joins TRBV27 to TRBJ2-1; D gene unclear. Germline V CDR1 and CDR2: MNHEY, SMNVEV (reference sequence). V gave up 5 bases and J gave up 6 bases, with 8 bases separating them. The CDR3 covers 12 residues. CDR3 loop: CASSPRRNEQFF. CDR3 in DNA: TGTGCCAGCAGTCCAAGACGCAATGAGCAGTTCTTC.

This clone was recorded once. The V and J genes are TRBV19 and TRBJ1-5; TRBD1 matches 8 bases. The CDR3 runs 15 residues. Trimming at V came to 6 bases and at J to 5 bases, leaving 9 bases not matched to a gene. The germline V gene encodes CDR1 LNHDA and CDR2 SQIVND (reference sequence). In DNA, the CDR3 is TGTGCCAGTAGCCAGGGACAGGTCAGCGATCAGCCCCAGCATTTT. Its protein is CASSQGQVSDQPQHF.

The chain couples TRBV12-1 to TRBJ1-4; the tabulated D call, TRBD1, remains unverified against the DNA. TRBV12-1 is described as a pseudogene. The CDR3 totals 15 residues. The CDR3: CASSSNRETNEKLFF. CDR3 in DNA: TGTGCCAGCAGCTCTAACAGAGAAACTAATGAAAAACTGTTTTTT.

This clone was seen only once. The chain links TRBV2 to TRBJ2-7; 9 nucleotides agree with TRBD2. Germline CDR1 reads SNHLY; CDR2 reads FYNNEI. The ends lost 6 bases at V and 12 bases at J; junction bases unmatched: 18. The CDR3 is made up of 15 amino acids. CDR3 nucleotide sequence: TGTGCCAGCAGGACGGATTTTCGCGGGAGGGTAGGCCCGTACTTC. It encodes CASRTDFRGRVGPYF.

A single count supports this clone. V usage is TRBV15 and J usage is TRBJ2-7; 10 bases are a match to TRBD2. Germline-derived CDR1 and CDR2 are LNHNV and YYDKDF (reference sequence). There are 16 residues in the CDR3. J was trimmed by 10 bases and V by 4 bases; bases with no gene match: 16. This CDR3 is CATSKREGLLNPRQYF. The CDR3 coding sequence is TGTGCCACCAGCAAGCGGGAGGGCCTCCTCAATCCACGACAGTACTTC.

The rearrangement joins TRBV5-4 to TRBJ1-2; D gene unclear. Germline V gives CDR1 SGHNT, CDR2 YYREEE (reference sequence). The CDR3 is 14 amino acids. V was shortened by 0 bases and J by 3 bases, with 9 bases between the two germline ends. Here the CDR3 reads CASSLAVGDYGYTF. CDR3 coding DNA: TGTGCCAGCAGCTTGGCCGTCGGGGACTATGGCTACACCTTC.